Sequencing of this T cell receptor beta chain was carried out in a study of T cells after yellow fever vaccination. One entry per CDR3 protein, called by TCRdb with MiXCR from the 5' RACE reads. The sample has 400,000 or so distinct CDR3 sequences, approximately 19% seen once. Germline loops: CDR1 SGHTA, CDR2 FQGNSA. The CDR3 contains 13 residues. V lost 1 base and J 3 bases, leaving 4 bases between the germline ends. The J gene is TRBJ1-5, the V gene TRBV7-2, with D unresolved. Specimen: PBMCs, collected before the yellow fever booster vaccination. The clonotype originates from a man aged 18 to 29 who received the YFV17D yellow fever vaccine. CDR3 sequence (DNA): TGTGCCAGCAGCTTAGGGTTCAATCAGCCCCAGCATTTT. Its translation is CASSLGFNQPQHF. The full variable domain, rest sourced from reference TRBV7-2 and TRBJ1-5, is GAGVSQSPSNKVTEKGKDVELRCDPISGHTALYWYRQSLGQGLEFLIYFQGNSAPDKSGLPSDRFSAERTGGSVSTLTIQRTQQEDSAVYLCASSLGFNQPQHFGDGTRLSIL.